Listed here is a single T cell receptor (beta chain). The data were obtained in a study of CD8+ T cells in alopecia areata. In the study overall: Tofacitinib therapy lasting 6 to 18 months was followed by 6 months off drug.

Trimming cost V 3 bases and J 6 bases; bases outside gene matches: 4. The CDR3 covers 12 residues. Germline V lookup: CDR1 GTSNPN, CDR2 SVGIG (reference sequence). The treatment: oral pan-JAK inhibitor, 5-10 mg twice daily. It was cDNA, reverse transcribed from extracted RNA, that served as the sequencing template. Some clones are missing from TCRdb's copy, which holds only in-frame ones; the method was immunoSEQ multiplex PCR. This sample has fewer than 250,000 clones, with roughly two fifths found just once. V usage is TRBV30 and J usage is TRBJ2-7, with 8 positions matching TRBD1. This receptor was obtained from a human donor with alopecia areata. The material sequenced was CD4+ T cells sorted from blood, taken at week 34, from a patient treated with tofacitinib. The CDR3 coding sequence is TGTGCCTGGAGCTCCACAGGGGGCGAGCAGTACTTC. Residues: CAWSSTGGEQYF.